The entry that follows covers one T cell receptor (beta chain) sequence. Its antigen specificity is not known. The input lacks base qualities; no much larger clone sits a single base away. CD8 naive samples were CD45RO-negative cells positively selected for CCR7, giving a CD45RA+CCR7+ population that excluded TemRA cells. Healthy HIV-negative adults with no recently reported acute infections or vaccinations were included as donors. Every donor was a Caucasian adult living in Nashville, Tennessee, USA. Blood was collected by leukapheresis, and PBMCs were isolated by Ficoll-Histopaque density gradient centrifugation and then cryopreserved in liquid nitrogen vapor phase. Analytical flow cytometry was used to check the purity and quantity of each magnetically sorted T cell population. Each sorted fraction had its genomic DNA isolated and then quantified by UV absorbance on a Nanodrop 2000c. Using the deep immunoSEQ assay, multiplex PCR amplified TCR CDR3 regions from genomic DNA. Extracted genomic DNA from each cell subset was distributed evenly across all wells of several immunoSEQ 96-well plates, and each plate was treated as a replicate. For sorted subsets, 200 to 250 ng genomic DNA, equal to 30,000 or so T cell genomes, was loaded into each replicate PCR. The purified libraries were quantified using a Qubit 3.0 fluorometer, sized with a Bioanalyzer 2100, and then quantified again using the KAPA Library Quantification kit. A separate single-read 150-cycle Illumina NextSeq 550 flow cell was used to sequence each immunoSEQ 96-well plate. Processing in the source paper ran as follows. Because the immunoSEQ output held only junctional sequences and lacked quality scores, the filtering could not match the filtering applied to full-length reads. To assign V/J genes and CDR3, sequences were annotated against IMGT germline references using PyIR, a Python wrapper for IgBLAST v1.9. Reads were filtered out if the reads had weak V/J assignments (E-value above 1e-6), no CDR3, stop codons, out-of-frame junctions, or ambiguous translated residues. V3J clonotypes were defined as sequences sharing the same inferred V gene, J gene, and CDR3 amino acid sequence. Percentage overlap between repertoires was calculated by dividing the number of shared unique clonotypes by the size of the smaller repertoire. Repertoire richness was assessed with RTK rarefaction, the Chao1 estimator, and Recon v2.1 estimates of unobserved clonotypes. Generation probabilities were computed with OLGA for all TCRbeta clonotypes obtained by the gDNA method from several donors. In its TCRdb copy, this immuneACCESS table keeps in-frame sequences only and misses some clones. Where compared with another copy, unresolved V genes explain less than half of these, and the others have no known cause. That table gives V, J and clone size, and the DNA gave D and trimming. The sample contains around 600,000 clones, 95% to 98% of them found a single time. The ten largest account for less than 0.35% of the sample.

The CDR1 and CDR2 encoded by the germline V gene are SGHDN and FVKESK. From the cysteine through the phenylalanine, the CDR3 covers 16 amino acids. CDR3 DNA only is kept here, 48 bases in frame from base 1. Trimming removed 0 bases from V and 2 bases from J; the gene matches leave 6 bases unexplained. This sample was included in a study of shared clonotypes between healthy human individuals (dated by TCRdb to about 2020). Broadly, across the study: A few men and two women, aged 18 to 49 years, made up the cohort. For each donor, CD4 naive and CD4 memory were each given three plates, CD8 naive was given two plates, and CD8 memory was given one plate. To estimate repertoire size and how much clonotypes are shared between individuals, the study performed deep sequencing of blood TCR repertoires from about five healthy adults. Different laboratories and diverse techniques were used to prepare libraries and sequence TCR repertoires, to increase sequencing depth and limit assay-specific biases. Per donor, leukapheresis produced somewhere between about 0.94 and 9.5 billion PBMCs. On the study overall, not on this receptor specifically: Compared with non-shared clonotypes, clonotypes shared by all four sorted-subset donors had higher generation probabilities. When a few donors were compared, the shared fraction of clonotypes was around 5.1% for naive CD4, approximately 3.3% for naive CD8, 2.3% for memory CD4, and 0.4% for memory CD8. Rarefaction of sorted-subset datasets indicated incomplete sequencing despite the large sequencing depth. Only blood was sampled, and tissue TCR repertoires likely differ from those in blood. Naive subsets generally had larger estimated clonotype richness than memory subsets. Pairwise subsampling indicated that sequencing depth was expected to affect the degree of clonotype sharing among donors. Because the study included a small number of donors, the genetic and exposure-history diversity represented was limited.

The sample taken for sequencing was naive CD8+ T cells sorted from blood. Reading the label with the study, this specimen's cell subset or site is: CD45RA+CCR7+. The rearranged segments are TRBV14 and TRBJ2-7; 8 of the junction bases match TRBD2. The TCR was taken from a young man in good health. The CDR3 reads as follows: CASSQESGSLTYEQYF. The base sequence is TGTGCCAGCAGCCAAGAGAGCGGGAGCCTTACCTACGAGCAGTACTTC.